The subject of this entry is one TCR beta chain. There is no known antigen for this receptor. One base away there is no much larger clone; base qualities are not given. The V and J ends are trimmed by 1 base and 0 bases, leaving 7 bases between them. Looking up the germline V gene (reference sequence) yields CDR1 MNHNY and CDR2 SVGAGI. There are 15 amino acids in the CDR3, from cysteine to phenylalanine inclusive. Solely the CDR3 DNA is kept, with 45 bases framed from the first base. This specimen belongs to a study of blood T cell repertoires in COVID-19 (dated by TCRdb to about 2020). Study-level background: Samples covering the acute and convalescent phases of COVID-19 were provided by collaborators in the United States, Italy and Spain. The prospective study material was composed of cDNA or gDNA derived from T cells, B-cell-depleted T cells, or PBMCs. The dataset comprised deeply sampled blood TCRbeta repertoires from subjects exposed to, actively infected with, or recovered from COVID-19. The repertoires were released in a freely available public database meant as a resource for research on the immune response to SARS-CoV-2. The samples were drawn from the first 160 participants of the ongoing ImmuneRACE study and from under 1,500 subjects provided by 6 global collaborators. Sample metadata almost always included a de-identified subject ID, COVID-19 status, age in years and sex. HLA class I and class II types, where available, came from metadata supplied by the sample provider rather than from assay-based typing.

TCRbeta CDR3 regions were amplified from genomic DNA using the immunoSEQ Assay, a bias-controlled multiplex PCR. The authors processed their data as follows. The number of nucleated cells in each sample was estimated from the amplification of reference gene primers within the assay. Sequence reads were collapsed and filtered to measure the absolute abundance of every unique TCRbeta CDR3 rearrangement. Productive Simpson clonality was computed per sample as the square root of Simpson's diversity index over productive rearrangements. Drawn from immuneACCESS, this table holds only the in-frame rearrangements with V and J called that TCRdb kept. Clones are partly lost; checked studies trace under half to an unresolved V gene and leave the rest unexplained. V and J calls and clone size are as listed in that table; D and trimming were resolved from the DNA. The sample has some 200,000 clones on record, 65% to 90% of them singletons. The top ten clones comprise around 5.2% of the sample.

In the prospective study, participants were roughly 18 to 100 years old, resided in fewer than 25 geographic areas of the United States, and were enrolled through a virtual design. In the prospective study, cohorts were assigned on the basis of participant-reported clinical history obtained from a screening survey and a study questionnaire. In the prospective study, mobile phlebotomists collected whole blood, serum and a nasopharyngeal or oropharyngeal swab from each participant. Over an approximately 2-month period, participants in the prospective study had the option of providing additional blood draws and questionnaires. Before DNA extraction, prospective study blood samples were shipped either frozen or at room temperature. Broad study findings and their caveats: Clinical and demographic metadata were provided uncurated, with the amount varying by source and participant.

This TCR came from a woman aged 55-70 years with acute COVID-19. Recombination joined TRBV6-6 with TRBJ1-3, with the D gene not confidently named. Sample: PBMCs or T cells enriched from blood (not recorded which). The nucleotide sequence reads as follows: TGTGCCAGCAGTTACTTAACCAGCTCTGGAAACACCATATATTTT. This gives the protein CASSYLTSSGNTIYF.